The 24 T cell receptor beta chains presented below share a single source sample, sequenced in a study of cytomegalovirus exposure and HLA in healthy donors. With 60 Vbeta and 13 Jbeta primers, the PCR was carried out. Clones were read by immunoSEQ multiplex PCR, and TCRdb kept only the in-frame ones, dropping some. In the table there are about 150,000 clones, 70% to 80% of which are singletons. The sample taken for sequencing was PBMCs. These receptors originate from a middle-aged man in good health and CMV-seronegative.

In this sample, this clone turned up once. The rearrangement uses TRBV10-1 and TRBJ2-7, with TRBD1 matching over 9 bases. The CDR3 is 11 residues long. The germline gives CDR1 WNHNN, CDR2 SYGVQD (reference sequence). CDR3 residues: CASSESTGTGV. The CDR3 bases are TGCGCCAGCAGTGAGTCGACCGGGACAGGGGTC.

The rearrangement links TRBV4-2 to TRBJ2-7; TRBD2 aligns across 11 bases. J lost 6 bases, V lost 3 bases, and 10 bases had no gene match. Germline values: CDR1 LGHNA, CDR2 YNFKEQ. The CDR3 has 16 residues. CDR3 nucleotides: TGTGCCAGCAGCCAGCCCTTAGCGGGAGGGCCTGGCGAGCAGTACTTC. Translation: CASSQPLAGGPGEQYF.

The chain has TRBV6-5 and TRBJ2-5; D possibly corresponds to TRBD1 (5 bases). The CDR3 totals 14 residues. Germline CDR1 reads MNHEY; CDR2 reads SVGAGI. V lost 4 bases and J lost 5, with 14 bases in between. Here the CDR3 DNA reads TGTGCCAGCAGTTTAGACAGCTCTCAGGAGACCCAGTACTTC. Protein product: CASSLDSSQETQYF.

The chain uses TRBV13 and TRBJ2-7; 8 nucleotides match TRBD1. CDR3 length: 14 residues. CDR1 PRHDT and CDR2 FYEKMQ come from the germline V gene (reference sequence). CDR3 nucleotide sequence: TGTGCCAGCAGCCTAGGACAGGGCACCTACGAGCAGTACGTC. It translates to CASSLGQGTYEQYV.

This clone has a single count. This rearrangement joins TRBV10-1 to TRBJ1-5; D not certain. CDR3 size: 16 residues. The germline CDR1 and CDR2 sequences are WNHNN and SYGVQD (reference sequence). V was pared by 10 bases and J by 1 base, with 20 bases between. CDR3 in amino acids: CATLDREASSNQPQHF. For the CDR3, the DNA is TGCGCCACCCTGGACCGGGAGGCTTCGAGCAATCAGCCCCAGCATTTT.

The J gene is TRBJ1-1, the V gene TRBV7-9; no clear D. Trimming shortened V by 5 bases and J by 4 bases, and 20 bases separated the two germline ends. The CDR3 is 16 amino acids. Germline V gene sequence: CDR1 SEHNR, CDR2 FQNEAQ (reference sequence). Here the CDR3 reads CASSPAVGTLATEAFF. The CDR3 DNA reads TGTGCCAGCAGCCCGGCAGTTGGTACTTTAGCCACTGAAGCTTTCTTT.

The J gene is TRBJ1-3, the V gene TRBV5-1; maybe TRBD1 (6 bases). This CDR3 is 16 amino acids long. In germline, CDR1 is SGHRS, CDR2 YFSETQ. Deletions cut 4 bases from V and 0 bases from J, with 14 bases between. The CDR3 protein is CASSPGQTNSGNTIYF. The CDR3 nucleotides are TGCGCCAGCAGCCCCGGACAGACCAACTCTGGAAACACCATATATTTT.

The chain combines TRBV9 with TRBJ1-1; 9 bases map to TRBD1. CDR1 and CDR2 (germline): SGDLS, YYNGEE. The CDR3 loop spans 16 amino acids. Trimming at V came to 4 bases and at J to 9 bases, leaving 16 bases not matched to a gene. CDR3 in amino acids: CASSTTGGQGGGKAFF. The CDR3 DNA reads as TGTGCCAGCAGCACTACCGGGGGACAGGGAGGGGGAAAAGCTTTCTTT.

About this clone itself: One junction end disagrees with the germline gene, perhaps due to a read error. The rearrangement joins TRBV28 to TRBJ2-4, with 10 bases matching TRBD1. CDR1 is MDHEN, CDR2 SYDVKM, per germline. This CDR3 region has 18 residues. CDR3 coding DNA: TGTGCCAGCAGTTTCCGGACAGGGGGGACCTACGCCAAAAACAGTCAGTACTTC. Protein product: CASSFRTGGTYAKNSQYF.

CDR3 region: CASSLRRDRGSSTEAFF. Written as DNA, the CDR3 is TGTGCCAGCAGTTTACGACGGGACAGGGGAAGTTCTACTGAAGCTTTCTTT. The chain combines TRBV27 with TRBJ1-1; TRBD1 matches 10 bases. This CDR3 is built from 17 residues. The V segment lost 2 bases and the J segment 5 bases; nucleotides outside the gene matches: 11. The germline V gene encodes CDR1 MNHEY and CDR2 SMNVEV (reference sequence).

The V and J genes are TRBV23-1 and TRBJ1-1; the match to TRBD1 covers 8 bases. TRBV23-1 is given ORF status, its function remaining uncertain. Unmatched junction bases numbered 13, after V lost 3 bases and J lost 1 base. CDR3 length: 18 amino acids. The CDR3 bases are TGCGCCAGCAGTCATTCCGACAGGGGTCACCCCTCGAACACTGAAGCTTTCTTT. Translation: CASSHSDRGHPSNTEAFF.

This clone was found a few times. The chain carries TRBV6-5 and TRBJ2-7, with 8 bases lining up with TRBD2. The CDR3 extends over 15 amino acids. Trimming cost V 7 bases and J 4 bases; bases outside gene matches: 12. Germline values: CDR1 MNHEY, CDR2 SVGAGI. CDR3 in amino acids: CASTRLARIGYEQYF. The CDR3 DNA follows: TGTGCCAGCACGCGACTAGCGAGGATCGGGTACGAGCAGTACTTC.

This chain uses TRBV5-1 with TRBJ2-7; 7 nucleotides match TRBD2. The ends lost 4 bases at V and 0 bases at J; junction bases unmatched: 7. There are 15 residues in the CDR3. Germline CDR1 reads SGHRS; CDR2 reads YFSETQ. CDR3 in DNA: TGCGCCAGCAGCCCGCTAGCGGATAGCTCCTACGAGCAGTACTTC. Residues: CASSPLADSSYEQYF.

The V gene is TRBV11-3, the J gene TRBJ2-1; TRBD2 matches at 8 bases. The CDR3 is made up of 15 amino acids. Germline trimming cut 4 bases from V and 1 base from J; bases unmatched to any gene: 3. The V gene's germline CDR1 is SGHNT and CDR2 YENEEA. CDR3 nucleotides: TGTGCCAGCAGCTCAACTAGCGGTTCCTACAATGAGCAGTTCTTC. The encoded protein is CASSSTSGSYNEQFF.

This chain connects TRBV7-6 to TRBJ1-1; 10 bases are a match to TRBD1. The V gene's germline CDR1 is SGHVS and CDR2 FNYEAQ. Losses at the gene ends were 2 bases for V and 4 bases for J; bases not matched to a gene: 10. The CDR3 consists of 17 residues. Here the CDR3 DNA reads TGTGCCAGCAGCTTATCTAGGAGCCGGGACAGGGGCACTGAAGCTTTCTTT. This encodes CASSLSRSRDRGTEAFF.

The CDR3 bases are TGTGCCAGCAGCCAAGATGAGACTAGCGGGGGGAGGAATGAGCAGTTCTTC. Amino acids: CASSQDETSGGRNEQFF. This chain joins TRBV4-2 and TRBJ2-1; TRBD2 aligns across 13 bases. CDR1 and CDR2 from the germline V gene are LGHNA and YNFKEQ. The CDR3 runs 17 residues. V gave up 0 bases and J gave up 7 bases; unmatched junction bases: 6.

The chain couples TRBV9 to TRBJ2-5, with D hard to call. The ends were cut back, 0 bases at V and 1 base at J, with 7 bases in the middle. The V gene's germline CDR1 is SGDLS and CDR2 YYNGEE. The length of the CDR3 is 14 residues. The CDR3 loop is CASSVDHSQETQYF. The CDR3, as DNA: TGTGCCAGCAGCGTAGATCACAGCCAAGAGACCCAGTACTTC. Combining the CDR3 with reference TRBV9 and TRBJ2-5 gives the whole variable domain DSGVTQTPKHLITATGQRVTLRCSPRSGDLSVYWYQQSLDQGLQFLIQYYNGEERAKGNILERFSAQQFPDLHSELNLSSLELGDSALYFCASSVDHSQETQYFGPGTRLLVL.

This clone was seen only a few times. The chain couples TRBV12-2 to TRBJ2-2; the table's D call TRBD2 went unverified against the DNA. TRBV12-2 is annotated as a pseudogene. The CDR3 has 19 residues. CDR3 residues: CASRLATSGKSANTGELFF. In DNA form, the CDR3 reads TGTGCAAGTCGCTTAGCGACTAGCGGGAAGAGTGCGAACACCGGGGAGCTGTTTTTT.

This rearrangement joins TRBV7-9 to TRBJ2-1; D might be TRBD1 (6 bases). The CDR3 extends over 15 amino acids. Germline CDR1 reads SEHNR; CDR2 reads FQNEAQ (reference sequence). Trimming shortened V by 8 bases and J by 5 bases, and 19 bases separated the two germline ends. The CDR3 DNA sequence: TGTGCCAGCCCGCCTCCGACAGGCACTCACAATGAGCAGTTCTTC. The encoded protein is CASPPPTGTHNEQFF.

The V and J genes are TRBV6-5 and TRBJ2-7; 7 bases are shared with TRBD2. The germline gives CDR1 MNHEY, CDR2 SVGAGI. The CDR3 spans 15 residues. V shed 2 bases, J shed 3 bases, and the junction held 7 bases outside the gene matches. As DNA, the CDR3 is TGTGCCAGCAGTTACCACCGCGGGGGTGTCTACGAGCAGTACTTC. It translates to CASSYHRGGVYEQYF.

This clone showed up just a few times. The chain is built from TRBV27 and TRBJ1-1, with TRBD1 matching over 8 bases. CDR3 length equals 15 residues. V gave up 5 bases and J gave up 1 base; unmatched junction bases: 6. CDR1 and CDR2 (germline): MNHEY, SMNVEV (reference sequence). CDR3 protein: CASSPDRGGNTEAFF. DNA of the CDR3: TGTGCCAGCAGTCCAGACAGGGGTGGGAACACTGAAGCTTTCTTT.

The chain has TRBV6-6 and TRBJ1-1; D is undetermined. CDR1 and CDR2 (germline): MNHNY, SVGAGI (reference sequence). This CDR3 has 13 residues. Trimming cost V 2 bases and J 4 bases, with 8 bases left between them. CDR3 DNA: TGTGCCAGCAGTTACGTAGGGAGCACTGAAGCTTTCTTT. The encoded protein is CASSYVGSTEAFF.

The rearrangement joins TRBV11-3 to TRBJ2-2; D perhaps matches TRBD1 (5 bases). Between the trimmed V and J ends, which lost 4 bases and 6 bases, there was a span of 12 bases. Germline V gene lookup returns CDR1 SGHNT and CDR2 YENEEA. The CDR3 runs to 14 residues. CDR3 amino acids: CASSSGNWAGELFF. Here the CDR3 DNA reads TGTGCCAGCAGCTCAGGGAATTGGGCCGGGGAGCTGTTTTTT.

This chain uses TRBV7-6 with TRBJ2-7, with 8 bases lining up with TRBD1. Losses at the gene ends were 0 bases for V and 0 bases for J; bases not matched to a gene: 4. Germline-derived CDR1 and CDR2 are SGHVS and FNYEAQ. The CDR3 is 16 amino acids. Written as DNA, the CDR3 is TGTGCCAGCAGCTTAGCGGGACAGGCGAGCTCCTACGAGCAGTACTTC. Protein sequence: CASSLAGQASSYEQYF.